These 9 T cell receptor beta chains were all obtained from the same sample, sequenced in a study of long-term antiretroviral therapy in people with HIV. Assay version v3.0 of immunoSEQ was used, and it was run at survey level. The method was immunoSEQ multiplex PCR; TCRdb's version includes in-frame clones alone and lacks a portion of them. The sample includes approximately 17,000 clones, about 84% of them seen just once. The sequences come from unsorted PBMCs, collected 0.1 years before starting antiretroviral therapy. Source of these receptors: a man between 18 and 35 years old with HIV.

The CDR3, as DNA: TGTGCCAGTAGGGGGGACCCCCTCTACGAGCAGTACTTC. Its translation: CASRGDPLYEQYF. This chain links TRBV19 with TRBJ2-7; either TRBD1 or TRBD2 may fit D (5 bases each). CDR1 and CDR2 (germline): LNHDA, SQIVND (reference sequence). The length of the CDR3 is 13 residues. V dropped 6 bases and J dropped 3 bases, with 12 bases sitting between them.

This clone has only a few counts. The chain combines TRBV7-7 with TRBJ2-1; weak D call: TRBD2 (5 bases). The V end was cut by 3 bases, the J end by 13 bases, with 16 bases between. The CDR3 runs 13 residues. The germline CDR1 and CDR2 sequences are SSHAT and FNYEAQ (reference sequence). CDR3 sequence reads: CASSFRREGSQFF. CDR3 in DNA: TGTGCCAGCAGCTTTCGACGAGAGGGCAGTCAGTTCTTC.

V is TRBV11-2 and J is TRBJ2-1; D perhaps matches TRBD2 (6 bases). The CDR3 contains 14 residues. Germline loops: CDR1 SGHAT, CDR2 FQNNGV. V gave up 1 base and J gave up 4 bases, with 8 bases separating them. As DNA, the CDR3 is TGTGCCAGCAGCTTAGTCGCGGGATACAATGAGCAGTTCTTC. This encodes CASSLVAGYNEQFF. Full variable domain (remainder filled in from reference TRBV11-2 and TRBJ2-1): EAGVAQSPRYKIIEKRQSVAFWCNPISGHATLYWYQQILGQGPKLLIQFQNNGVVDDSQLPKDRFSAERLKGVDSTLKIQPAKLEDSAVYLCASSLVAGYNEQFFGPGTRLTVL.

CDR3 in DNA: TGCGCCAGCAGCCCGGGACAGGGGGCTGGGGGGGAAAAACTGTTTTTT. Translating it yields CASSPGQGAGGEKLFF. The chain carries TRBV4-3 and TRBJ1-4; 12 nucleotides align to TRBD1. V dropped 4 bases and J dropped 8; count of bases not matched to a gene: 8. The CDR3 is 16 amino acids. The V gene's germline CDR1 is LGHNA and CDR2 YSLEER.

The genes are TRBV7-9 and TRBJ1-2; D perhaps matches TRBD1 (5 bases). Germline CDR1 SEHNR, CDR2 FQNEAQ (reference sequence). This CDR3 is built from 14 residues. V was pared by 6 bases and J by 5 bases, with 16 bases between. In DNA, the CDR3 is TGTGCCAGCAGGGGGTGGAGTCGGGGGTATGGCTACACCTTC. It codes for CASRGWSRGYGYTF.

The rearrangement links TRBV9 to TRBJ1-3, with D hard to call. The V gene's germline CDR1 is SGDLS and CDR2 YYNGEE. Trimming stripped 8 bases from V and 2 bases from J, with 17 bases between. CDR3 length: 15 amino acids. The CDR3 region is CASTTSTTTGNTIYF. For the CDR3, the DNA is TGTGCCAGTACGACTTCGACAACTACTGGAAACACCATATATTTT.

The genes are TRBV11-2 and TRBJ1-2; TRBD1 is a possible D gene (5 bases). The V gene lost 2 bases and the J gene lost 7 bases, with 11 bases spanning the gap. The length of the CDR3 is 13 residues. Per the germline V gene, CDR1 is SGHAT and CDR2 is FQNNGV. The CDR3 DNA follows: TGTGCCAGCAGCTTAAAGTCAGGGACTGGCTACACCTTC. It codes for CASSLKSGTGYTF.

Only a few counts were recorded for this clone. The CDR3 bases are TGTGCCAGTAAGGGAGCGAACACTGAAGCTTTCTTT. It yields the protein CASKGANTEAFF. The J gene is TRBJ1-1, the V gene TRBV19; no firm D call. In germline, CDR1 is LNHDA, CDR2 SQIVND (reference sequence). The CDR3 sequence is 12 residues long. Trimming cost V 7 bases and J 1 base, with 7 bases left between them.

V gene TRBV5-4 combines with J gene TRBJ2-5; 7 bases fit TRBD1. Trimming at V came to 1 base and at J to 1 base, leaving 13 bases not matched to a gene. This CDR3 is 18 amino acids long. Germline V lookup: CDR1 SGHNT, CDR2 YYREEE (reference sequence). The CDR3 loop is CASSLYLDRVVIQETQYF. CDR3 coding DNA: TGTGCCAGCAGCTTGTATTTAGACAGGGTGGTCATCCAAGAGACCCAGTACTTC.